The clone carrying this T cell receptor (beta chain) was seen only once. The record originates from a study of blood T cell repertoires in COVID-19. Overall study context: The analysed material was cDNA or gDNA that came from T cells, B-cell-depleted T cells, or PBMCs.

Trimming stripped 3 bases from V and 4 bases from J, with 13 bases between. The germline V gene has CDR1 MDHEN and CDR2 SYDVKM. The CDR3 runs 15 residues. Profiled with immunoSEQ multiplex PCR; TCRdb holds only in-frame clones, not every one. The sample has a few hundred thousand clones; 86% are singletons. The clonotype comes from a man aged 18 to 30 with active or convalescent COVID-19. Sequenced: peripheral blood. The V gene is TRBV28, the J gene TRBJ1-5; D remains unclear. CDR3: CASSFLGQQNQPQHF. In nucleotides, the CDR3 is TGTGCCAGCAGTTTTTTGGGCCAGCAGAATCAGCCCCAGCATTTT.